This TCR beta chain appears in the sequencing data of a study of blood T cell repertoires in COVID-19. Across the study: Both acute and convalescent COVID-19 samples were obtained from the United States, Italy and Spain. Nucleic acid was either cDNA or gDNA, and it came from T cells, B-cell-depleted T cells, or PBMCs.

This clone was recorded a few times. In the source study's methods: Nucleated cell counts were estimated from reference gene primer amplification. TCRdb's table, derived via immunoSEQ multiplex PCR, lists solely in-frame clones and lacks some. V, J and clone size were drawn from that table, and D and trimming were deduced from the DNA. The sample holds 140,000 or so clones, 60% to 80% seen once. With 8 bases clipped from V and 1 base from J, the junction kept 5 bases outside the gene matches. There are 13 residues in the CDR3. Germline-derived CDR1 and CDR2 are SNHLY and FYNNEI. The rearrangement uses TRBV2 and TRBJ2-7; 7 bases match TRBD1. Sequenced: peripheral blood. The sequence was collected from a man aged 45-65 years with active or convalescent COVID-19. CDR3: CASCWGQSYEQYF. The CDR3, as DNA: TGTGCCAGCTGCTGGGGACAGTCCTACGAGCAGTACTTC.